Below are 22 T cell receptor beta chains sequenced from a single sample in a study of T cell responses to AZD1222 COVID-19 vaccine. Assay used: immunoSEQ multiplex PCR; TCRdb lists only in-frame clones, some missing. The table has approximately 100,000 clones, 92% seen once. Sequencing was performed on peripheral blood, taken on day 0 of AZD1222 vaccination. Every receptor here comes from an adult in good health.

The chain links TRBV7-9 to TRBJ1-2, with D tentatively TRBD1 (5 bases). CDR3 length: 15 amino acids. Between the trimmed V and J ends, which lost 1 base and 4 bases, there was a span of 13 bases. Looked up from germline, CDR1 is SEHNR and CDR2 is FQNEAQ (reference sequence). CDR3 DNA sequence: TGTGCCAGCAGCTTAGGGGACGGGTACATCTATGGCTACACCTTC. This gives the protein CASSLGDGYIYGYTF.

The chain combines TRBV28 with TRBJ2-2, with 8 bases aligning to TRBD1. The CDR3 is 15 amino acids. Germline V gives CDR1 MDHEN, CDR2 SYDVKM. V lost 5 bases, J lost 4 bases, and 6 bases stayed unmatched. CDR3 region: CASSPGTGPTGELFF. The CDR3 DNA reads as TGTGCCAGCAGTCCCGGGACAGGCCCCACCGGGGAGCTGTTTTTT.

This clone has only a few counts. V and J are TRBV19 and TRBJ1-5, with 7 nucleotides matching TRBD1. The germline V gene encodes CDR1 LNHDA and CDR2 SQIVND (reference sequence). V was pared by 3 bases and J by 1 base, with 12 bases of the junction left unmatched. The CDR3 totals 18 residues. CDR3 protein: CASSIGKGAGQSNQPQHF. CDR3 nucleotide sequence: TGTGCCAGTAGTATTGGGAAGGGGGCAGGGCAGAGCAATCAGCCCCAGCATTTT.

The table lists this clone with a count of one. The V and J genes are TRBV7-6 and TRBJ1-1; D unresolved. V shed 4 bases and J shed 7 bases, with 10 bases lying between them. CDR1 is SGHVS and CDR2 is FNYEAQ in the germline V gene. This CDR3 is 12 amino acids long. CDR3: CASSWNKGEAFF. DNA of the CDR3: TGTGCCAGCAGCTGGAACAAGGGTGAAGCTTTCTTT.

The chain combines TRBV19 with TRBJ1-5; D is unresolved. This CDR3 spans 15 amino acids. Trimming stripped 3 bases from V and 1 base from J, with 10 bases between. The V gene's germline CDR1 is LNHDA and CDR2 SQIVND (reference sequence). CDR3 in DNA: TGTGCCAGTAGTATGGGCAAGGACAGCAATCAGCCCCAGCATTTT. Translation gives CASSMGKDSNQPQHF.

This chain's CDR3 is CASSLGTGVGYTF. DNA of the CDR3: TGTGCCAGCAGCCTGGGGACAGGGGTTGGCTACACCTTC. The chain joins TRBV7-9 to TRBJ1-2; TRBD1 aligns across 10 bases. The V segment lost 5 bases and the J segment 7 bases; nucleotides outside the gene matches: 4. This CDR3 comprises 13 residues. The germline gives CDR1 SEHNR, CDR2 FQNEAQ (reference sequence).

V is TRBV20-1 and J is TRBJ2-7; D is perhaps TRBD1 (6 bases). CDR1 is DFQATT, CDR2 SNEGSKA, per germline (reference sequence). The CDR3 consists of 12 residues. V was shortened by 3 bases and J by 4 bases, with 10 bases between the two germline ends. Here the CDR3 reads CSASLQGYEQYF. CDR3 bases: TGCAGTGCTAGTCTTCAGGGGTACGAGCAGTACTTC.

The rearrangement links TRBV7-9 to TRBJ2-3; tentative D call: TRBD2 (7 bases). Germline lookup yields CDR1 SEHNR and CDR2 FQNEAQ (reference sequence). The CDR3 covers 17 residues. The V gene lost 3 bases and the J gene lost 2 bases, with 18 bases spanning the gap. This chain's CDR3 is CASSFGAGADDTDTQYF. DNA of the CDR3: TGTGCCAGCAGCTTTGGGGCGGGGGCTGATGACACAGATACGCAGTATTTT.

The chain links TRBV5-1 to TRBJ2-2; D is unresolved. The V and J ends lost 3 bases and 3 bases respectively, with 9 bases between them. Per the germline V gene, CDR1 is SGHRS and CDR2 is YFSETQ. The CDR3 is 14 amino acids. The CDR3 region has the DNA TGCGCCAGCAGCTCACTATTGGACACCGGGGAGCTGTTTTTT. Translated: CASSSLLDTGELFF.

The genes are TRBV5-5 and TRBJ2-7; TRBD1 is a possible D gene (5 bases). The length of the CDR3 is 14 residues. Trimming took off 4 bases at V and 2 bases at J, with 13 bases between the two ends. The germline V gene has CDR1 SGHKS and CDR2 YYEKEE (reference sequence). CDR3 amino acids: CASSPNQGTYEQYF. CDR3 DNA sequence: TGTGCCAGCAGCCCCAACCAGGGAACCTACGAGCAGTACTTC.

The genes are TRBV30 and TRBJ1-2; D may be TRBD1 (5 bases). The CDR3 covers 12 residues. Trimming left V 1 base short and J 2 bases short, with 5 bases between. Germline lookup yields CDR1 GTSNPN and CDR2 SVGIG (reference sequence). CDR3 nucleotides: TGTGCCTGGAGTGGACAGAACTATGGCTACACCTTC. As protein: CAWSGQNYGYTF.

In this sample, this clone turned up once. The rearrangement links TRBV10-3 to TRBJ1-5; tentative D call: TRBD1 (6 bases). The germline CDR1 and CDR2 sequences are ENHRY and SYGVKD. CDR3 size: 16 residues. V lost 3 bases to trimming and J lost 6 bases, with 18 bases between them. For the CDR3, the DNA is TGTGCCATCAGTGAATTCGGGTTGGGGGGCACTCAGCCCCAGCATTTT. Translation: CAISEFGLGGTQPQHF.

The genes are TRBV7-3 and TRBJ2-5, with TRBD1 as a possible D gene (5 bases). Germline CDR1 reads SGHTA; CDR2 reads FQGTGA. Trimming took 2 bases from V and 5 from J, leaving 12 bases between them. The CDR3 loop spans 14 amino acids. CDR3 sequence reads: CASSLFGAGETQYF. CDR3 nucleotide sequence: TGTGCCAGCAGCTTATTTGGGGCCGGGGAGACCCAGTACTTC. Full variable domain (outside the CDR3, taken from reference TRBV7-3 and TRBJ2-5): GAGVSQTPSNKVTEKGKYVELRCDPISGHTALYWYRQSLGQGPEFLIYFQGTGAADDSGLPNDRFFAVRPEGSVSTLKIQRTERGDSAVYLCASSLFGAGETQYFGPGTRLLVL.

The chain carries TRBV4-3 and TRBJ2-7; TRBD1 matches at 9 bases. J gave up 3 bases and V 4 bases, and 7 bases lay outside the gene matches. The CDR3 extends over 15 amino acids. Germline values: CDR1 LGHNA, CDR2 YSLEER. In DNA form, the CDR3 reads TGCGCCAGCAGCCTAGAATACAGGGGGCGCTACGAGCAGTACTTC. It translates to CASSLEYRGRYEQYF.

The V gene is TRBV5-1, the J gene TRBJ2-1, with a tentative D call TRBD2 (6 bases). The CDR3 consists of 16 residues. Deletions cut 3 bases from V and 7 bases from J, with 20 bases between. Germline CDR1 SGHRS, CDR2 YFSETQ. CDR3 amino acids: CASSSLSGLPGNEQFF. The CDR3, as DNA: TGCGCCAGCAGCTCCCTTTCGGGACTGCCGGGGAATGAGCAGTTCTTC.

The chain carries TRBV20-1 and TRBJ1-2; a possible D gene is TRBD1 (5 bases). CDR1 and CDR2 (germline): DFQATT, SNEGSKA (reference sequence). The CDR3 sequence is 14 residues long. Deletions cut 3 bases from V and 4 bases from J, with 15 bases between. The CDR3 bases are TGCAGTGCTAGTACCCCGGGGGTAGGCTATGGCTACACCTTC. Translation gives CSASTPGVGYGYTF.

The J gene is TRBJ2-2, the V gene TRBV7-2, with D perhaps matching TRBD2 (6 bases). With 3 bases removed from V and 6 bases from J, the gap between germline ends came to 14 bases. The V gene's germline CDR1 is SGHTA and CDR2 FQGNSA. This CDR3 is 15 amino acids long. The CDR3 spells CASSFMASVSGELFF. The DNA for the CDR3 is TGTGCCAGCAGCTTTATGGCTAGCGTCTCCGGGGAGCTGTTTTTT.

This sequence joins TRBV29-1 and TRBJ2-7; D is unclear. CDR1 and CDR2 (germline): SQVTM, ANQGSEA. This CDR3 contains 11 residues. Trimming removed 5 bases from V and 6 bases from J, with 11 bases in between. CDR3 amino acids: CSVTLVSEQYF. Here the CDR3 DNA reads TGCAGCGTTACCCTAGTTTCCGAGCAGTACTTC.

The V and J genes are TRBV25-1 and TRBJ2-1; the D gene is possibly TRBD2 (6 bases). CDR3 length: 15 residues. Trimming pared 4 bases from V and 2 bases from J, leaving 12 bases between. Germline values: CDR1 MGHDK, CDR2 SYGVNS. The CDR3 bases are TGTGCCAGCAGTGTGGCCGGGGGACCCTACAATGAGCAGTTCTTC. As protein: CASSVAGGPYNEQFF.

The chain couples TRBV24-1 to TRBJ2-5, with D unclear. The germline gives CDR1 KGHDR, CDR2 SFDVKD. The ends were cut back, 6 bases at V and 7 bases at J, with 14 bases in the middle. CDR3 size: 13 residues. For the CDR3, the DNA is TGTGCCACCAGTCGTGGGAATGATTGGACCCAGTACTTC. It translates to CATSRGNDWTQYF.

The genes are TRBV6-2 or TRBV6-3 and TRBJ2-2, with D possibly being TRBD1 (6 bases). Germline CDR1 and CDR2: MNHEY and SVGEGT. CDR3 length: 16 amino acids. Trimming removed 4 bases from V and 1 base from J, with 13 bases in between. CDR3 amino acids: CASSFQGLQNTGELFF. For the CDR3, the DNA is TGTGCCAGCAGTTTCCAGGGGCTACAGAACACCGGGGAGCTGTTTTTT.

The genes are TRBV11-2 and TRBJ1-2; D is unclear. The V end lost 5 bases, the J end lost 8 bases, and 6 bases lay between the germline ends. Germline CDR1 and CDR2: SGHAT and FQNNGV. This CDR3 is built from 10 residues. CDR3 coding DNA: TGTGCCAGCAGCCTTGTCGGCTACACCTTC. It translates to CASSLVGYTF.